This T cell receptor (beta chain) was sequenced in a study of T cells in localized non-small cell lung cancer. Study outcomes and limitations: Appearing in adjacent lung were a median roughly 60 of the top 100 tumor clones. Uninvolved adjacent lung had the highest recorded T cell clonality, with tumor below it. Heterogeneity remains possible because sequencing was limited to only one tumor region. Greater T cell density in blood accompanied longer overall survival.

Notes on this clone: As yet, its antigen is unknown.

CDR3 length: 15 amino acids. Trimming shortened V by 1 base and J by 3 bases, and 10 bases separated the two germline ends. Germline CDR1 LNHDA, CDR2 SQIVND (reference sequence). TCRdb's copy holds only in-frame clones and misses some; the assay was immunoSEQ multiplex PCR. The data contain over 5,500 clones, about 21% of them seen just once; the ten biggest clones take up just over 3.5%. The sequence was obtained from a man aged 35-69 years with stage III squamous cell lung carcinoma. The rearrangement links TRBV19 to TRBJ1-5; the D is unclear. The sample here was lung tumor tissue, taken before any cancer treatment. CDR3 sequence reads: CASSIGQTLNQPQHF. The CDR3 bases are TGTGCCAGTAGTATAGGGCAGACACTCAATCAGCCCCAGCATTTT. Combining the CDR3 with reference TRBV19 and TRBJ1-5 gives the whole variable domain DGGITQSPKYLFRKEGQNVTLSCEQNLNHDAMYWYRQDPGQGLRLIYYSQIVNDFQKGDIAEGYSVSREKKESFPLTVTSAQKNPTAFYLCASSIGQTLNQPQHFGDGTRLSIL.